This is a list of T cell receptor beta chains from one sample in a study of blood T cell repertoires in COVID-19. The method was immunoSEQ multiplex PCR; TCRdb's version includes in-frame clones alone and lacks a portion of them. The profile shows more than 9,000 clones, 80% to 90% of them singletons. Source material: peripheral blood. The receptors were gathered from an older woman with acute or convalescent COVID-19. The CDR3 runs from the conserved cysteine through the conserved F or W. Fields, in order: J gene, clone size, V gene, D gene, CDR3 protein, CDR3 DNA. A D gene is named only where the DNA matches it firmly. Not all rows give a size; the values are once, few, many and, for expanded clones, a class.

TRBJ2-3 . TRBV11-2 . CASSLDRARGPDTQYF TGTGCCAGCAGCTTAGATCGAGCCAGGGGCCCAGATACGCAGTATTTT
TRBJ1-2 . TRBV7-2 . CASSTYGYTF TGTGCCAGCAGCACATATGGCTACACCTTC
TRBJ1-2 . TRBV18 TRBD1 CASSPPGQMGGYTF TGTGCCAGCTCACCACCGGGACAGATGGGAGGCTACACCTTC
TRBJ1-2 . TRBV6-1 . CASSDLQGKGGYTF TGTGCCAGCAGTGACCTACAGGGAAAAGGTGGCTACACCTTC
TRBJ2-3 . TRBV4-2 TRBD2 CASSQGGGGLDTQYF TGTGCCAGCAGCCAAGGCGGGGGAGGCCTAGATACGCAGTATTTT
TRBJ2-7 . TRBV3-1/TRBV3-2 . CASSRLDRSTHEQYF TGTGCCAGCAGCCGTCTTGACAGATCCACCCACGAGCAGTACTTC
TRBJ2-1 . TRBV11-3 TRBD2 CASSFGRASGYNEQFF TGTGCCAGCAGCTTTGGAAGGGCTAGCGGATACAATGAGCAGTTCTTC
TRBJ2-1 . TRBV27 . CASSFGQGFYNEQFF TGTGCCAGCAGTTTTGGGCAGGGGTTCTACAATGAGCAGTTCTTC
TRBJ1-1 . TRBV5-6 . CASNPDRRTTEAFF TGTGCCAGCAACCCAGACAGAAGAACTACTGAAGCTTTCTTT
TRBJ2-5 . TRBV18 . CASSPNTGRRETQYF TGTGCCAGCTCACCCAATACCGGGAGACGAGAGACCCAGTACTTC
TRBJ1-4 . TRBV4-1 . CASSPRGEKLFF TGCGCCAGCAGCCCTAGGGGGGAAAAACTGTTTTTT
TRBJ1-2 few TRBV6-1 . CASSEYLGQLNTF TGTGCCAGCAGTGAATACTTAGGACAGTTGAATACCTTC
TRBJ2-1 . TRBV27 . CASRVMETYNEQFF TGTGCCAGCAGGGTTATGGAGACCTACAATGAGCAGTTCTTC
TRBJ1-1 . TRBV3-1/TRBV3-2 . CASSQRGQNTEAFF TGTGCCAGCAGCCAAAGGGGACAGAACACTGAAGCTTTCTTT
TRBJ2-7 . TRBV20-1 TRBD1 CSGTGAYEQYF TGCTCCGGGACAGGGGCCTACGAGCAGTACTTC
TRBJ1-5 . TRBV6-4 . CASSDWEGNLSNQPQHF TGTGCCAGCAGTGACTGGGAGGGAAACCTTAGCAATCAGCCCCAGCATTTT
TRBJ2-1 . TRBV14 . CASSGLGGEQFF TGTGCCAGCAGTGGTCTTGGCGGCGAGCAGTTCTTC
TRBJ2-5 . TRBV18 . CASSHTRGETQYF TGTGCCAGCTCCCACACGAGAGGAGAGACCCAGTACTTC
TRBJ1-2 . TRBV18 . CASSPLGSLYGYTF TGTGCCAGCTCACCGCTAGGAAGTTTGTATGGCTACACCTTC
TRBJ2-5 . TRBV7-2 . CASSQSWQETQYF TGTGCCAGCAGCCAGTCTTGGCAAGAGACCCAGTACTTC
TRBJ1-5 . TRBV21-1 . CASSKVDRNQPQHF TGTGCCAGCAGCAAAGTTGACAGGAATCAGCCCCAGCATTTT
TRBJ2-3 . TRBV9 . CASGSGPTDTQYF TGTGCCAGCGGTAGCGGACCCACAGATACGCAGTATTTT
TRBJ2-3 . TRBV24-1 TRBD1 CATSDPLGGAIDTQYF TGTGCCACCAGTGACCCATTAGGGGGCGCGATTGATACGCAGTATTTT
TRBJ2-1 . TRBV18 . CASSPTASSYNEQFF TGTGCCAGCTCACCTACGGCTAGCTCCTACAATGAGCAGTTCTTC